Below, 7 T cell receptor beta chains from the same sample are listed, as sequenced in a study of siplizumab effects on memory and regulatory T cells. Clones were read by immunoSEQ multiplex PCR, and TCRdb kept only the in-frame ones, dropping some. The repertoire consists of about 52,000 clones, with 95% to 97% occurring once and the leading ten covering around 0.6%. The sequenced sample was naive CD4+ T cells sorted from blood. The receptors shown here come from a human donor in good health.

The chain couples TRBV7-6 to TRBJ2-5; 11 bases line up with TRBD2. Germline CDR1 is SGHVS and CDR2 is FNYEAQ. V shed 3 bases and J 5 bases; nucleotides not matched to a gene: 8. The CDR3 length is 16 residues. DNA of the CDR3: TGTGCCAGCAGCTTCAGGCTAGCGGGAGGTGGGGAGACCCAGTACTTC. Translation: CASSFRLAGGGETQYF.

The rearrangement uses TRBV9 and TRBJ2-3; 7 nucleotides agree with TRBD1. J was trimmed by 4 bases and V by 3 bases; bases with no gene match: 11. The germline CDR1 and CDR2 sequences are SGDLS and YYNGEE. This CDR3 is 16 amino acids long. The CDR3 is CASSAVTGIIADTQYF. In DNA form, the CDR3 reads TGTGCCAGCAGCGCGGTGACAGGGATAATCGCAGATACGCAGTATTTT.

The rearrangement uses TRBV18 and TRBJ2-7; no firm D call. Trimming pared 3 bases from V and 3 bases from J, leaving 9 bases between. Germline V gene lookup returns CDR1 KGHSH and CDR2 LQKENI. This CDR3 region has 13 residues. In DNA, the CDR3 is TGTGCCAGCTCACCGGAATTTATCTACGAGCAGTACTTC. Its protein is CASSPEFIYEQYF.

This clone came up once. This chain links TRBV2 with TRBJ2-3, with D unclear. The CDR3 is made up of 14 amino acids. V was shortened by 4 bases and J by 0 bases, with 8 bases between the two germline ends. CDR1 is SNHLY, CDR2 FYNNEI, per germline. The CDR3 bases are TGTGCCAGCAGTGTTGCAGTAAGCACAGATACGCAGTATTTT. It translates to CASSVAVSTDTQYF.

The CDR3 region has the DNA TGTGCCAGCAGCCCGCGACTAGCGGGGTTAAATGAGCAGTTCTTC. As protein: CASSPRLAGLNEQFF. The J gene is TRBJ2-1, the V gene TRBV9, with 11 bases aligning to TRBD2. Trimming removed 4 bases from V and 7 bases from J; junction bases left unmatched: 7. Germline loops: CDR1 SGDLS, CDR2 YYNGEE. The CDR3 is 15 residues long.

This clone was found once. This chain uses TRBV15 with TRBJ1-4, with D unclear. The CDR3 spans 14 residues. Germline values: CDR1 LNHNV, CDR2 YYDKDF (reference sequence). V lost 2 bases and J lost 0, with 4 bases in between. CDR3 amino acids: CATSRRTTNEKLFF. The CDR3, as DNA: TGTGCCACCAGCAGACGGACAACTAATGAAAAACTGTTTTTT.

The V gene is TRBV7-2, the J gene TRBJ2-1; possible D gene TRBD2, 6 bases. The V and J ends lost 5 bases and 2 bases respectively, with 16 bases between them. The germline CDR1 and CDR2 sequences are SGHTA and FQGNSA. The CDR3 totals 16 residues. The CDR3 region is CASSARGSGTYNEQFF. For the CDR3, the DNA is TGTGCCAGCAGCGCCCGGGGTAGCGGAACCTACAATGAGCAGTTCTTC.